Following are 3 T cell receptor beta chains from one sample sequenced in a study of T-cell reconstitution after alpha-beta-depleted transplantation in children. Preparation of the TCRbeta library was carried out with unique molecular identifiers. TCRdb reanalysed the PCR reads using MiXCR and keeps one entry per CDR3 protein. The sample yields approximately 210,000 distinct CDR3 sequences, more than 14% seen once. This specimen consisted of PBMCs from the stem cell graft donor, obtained from the stem cell graft. The receptors come from a human donor who donated a stem cell graft to a child with acute lymphoblastic leukemia.

This clonotype was counted many times. This chain joins TRBV6-4 and TRBJ2-3, with 9 nucleotides matching TRBD2. Per the germline V gene, CDR1 is MRHNA and CDR2 is SNTAGT. The ends lost 4 bases at V and 1 base at J; junction bases unmatched: 3. The CDR3 totals 15 residues. In nucleotides, the CDR3 is TGTGCCAGCAGTGGAGCGGGAGGACGCACAGATACGCAGTATTTT. This encodes CASSGAGGRTDTQYF.

There are many counts of this clonotype. The chain uses TRBV9 and TRBJ1-2; TRBD1 aligns across 8 bases. Per germline, CDR1 SGDLS and CDR2 YYNGEE. The CDR3 is made up of 16 amino acids. J gave up 4 bases and V 5 bases, and 13 bases lay outside the gene matches. CDR3 in amino acids: CASSVSPDRARYGYTF. Written as DNA, the CDR3 is TGTGCCAGCAGTGTATCCCCGGACAGGGCACGCTATGGCTACACCTTC.

This clonotype has a count of ten or more. This chain connects TRBV5-1 to TRBJ2-3; no clear D. Trimming removed 4 bases from V and 4 bases from J, with 10 bases in between. This CDR3 is built from 13 residues. Germline V gene data show CDR1 as SGHRS and CDR2 as YFSETQ. The CDR3 DNA sequence: TGCGCCAGCAGCCATGAAGGTCCAGATACGCAGTATTTT. Its protein is CASSHEGPDTQYF.